These 25 T cell receptor beta chains were sequenced from one sample in a study of T cell repertoires in cytomegalovirus infection. One entry per CDR3 protein, called by TCRdb with MiXCR from the reads. The table includes more than 30,000 distinct CDR3 sequences, about 52% detected once. For these TCRs, the target antigens are not known. Sequencing was performed on CD8+ T cells from cultured PBMCs, taken from culture after CMV antigen stimulation. These receptors originate from a human donor in good health (CMV status not recorded). Some clones in this sample may be carry-over from other donors' samples.

Of note for this clonotype: This is likely a read error, given that the CDR3 carries no conserved phenylalanine or tryptophan at its end. The chain recombines TRBV7-9 with TRBJ2-7; 8 bases align to TRBD1. Germline V gene sequence: CDR1 SEHNR, CDR2 FQNEAQ (reference sequence). This CDR3 contains 13 residues. J gave up 5 bases and V 5 bases, and 5 bases lay outside the gene matches. The CDR3 nucleotides read TGTGCCAGCAGCCCTGGACAGGGCGACGAGCAGTACCTC. Its translation: CASSPGQGDEQYL.

The J gene is TRBJ2-4, the V gene TRBV7-9; no definite D call. Germline loops: CDR1 SEHNR, CDR2 FQNEAQ (reference sequence). The CDR3 is 14 amino acids. Trimming pared 2 bases from V and 0 bases from J, leaving 5 bases between. CDR3 sequence (DNA): TGTGCCAGCAGCTTACCCGAAGCCAAAAACATTCAGTACTTC. Protein sequence: CASSLPEAKNIQYF.

The CDR3 spells CASSHTGDEQFF. The CDR3 DNA reads as TGTGCCAGCAGCCATACAGGGGATGAGCAGTTCTTC. The chain employs TRBV12-3 or TRBV12-4 and TRBJ2-1, with TRBD1 identical over 7 bases. This CDR3 is 12 amino acids long. The V and J ends lost 6 bases and 8 bases, in that order; junction bases with no gene match: 4.

V usage is TRBV6-5 and J usage is TRBJ1-1, with D possibly TRBD1 on 6 matching bases. Germline lookup yields CDR1 MNHEY and CDR2 SVGAGI. This CDR3 comprises 16 residues. Between the trimmed V and J ends, which lost 6 bases and 3 bases, there was a span of 20 bases. CDR3 residues: CASSDPRGGRDTEAFF. CDR3 DNA: TGTGCCAGCAGCGACCCTCGGGGGGGGCGCGACACTGAAGCTTTCTTT.

The chain couples TRBV6-5 to TRBJ2-3, with 13 bases aligning to TRBD2. V dropped 7 bases and J dropped 4; count of bases not matched to a gene: 2. Germline lookup yields CDR1 MNHEY and CDR2 SVGAGI. This CDR3 is 14 amino acids long. CDR3: CASNGLAGADTQYF. CDR3 DNA: TGTGCCAGCAACGGACTAGCGGGAGCAGATACGCAGTATTTT.

The chain is built from TRBV6-1 and TRBJ2-1; D may be TRBD1 or TRBD2 (6 bases each). Germline assignment: CDR1 MNHNS and CDR2 SASEGT. V was trimmed by 1 base and J by 2 bases, leaving 12 bases between them. The length of the CDR3 is 16 residues. CDR3 in amino acids: CASSEGRGTPYNEQFF. The CDR3 region has the DNA TGTGCCAGCAGTGAAGGGAGGGGGACCCCCTACAATGAGCAGTTCTTC.

The gene calls are TRBV11-2 and TRBJ2-7, with TRBD1 as a possible D gene (6 bases). The CDR3 has 16 residues. The V gene lost 4 bases and the J gene lost 5 bases, with 21 bases spanning the gap. Per the germline V gene, CDR1 is SGHAT and CDR2 is FQNNGV. CDR3 amino acids: CASSWTTGPVTHEQYF. The DNA for the CDR3 is TGTGCCAGCAGCTGGACGACAGGACCTGTCACCCACGAGCAGTACTTC.

The chain combines TRBV4-1 with TRBJ1-5; D is unclear. This CDR3 is 13 amino acids long. Germline-derived CDR1 and CDR2 are MGHRA and YSYEKL. The V and J ends lost 4 bases and 5 bases respectively, with 9 bases between them. In DNA form, the CDR3 reads TGCGCCAGCAGCCCCCTATGGCATCAGCCCCAGCATTTT. As protein: CASSPLWHQPQHF.

This clonotype came up a few times. The CDR3 nucleotides read TGTGCCAGCAGCCAAGTGCCGAGTTCGTCAACCGGGGAGCTGTTTTTT. It is translated as CASSQVPSSSTGELFF. This chain uses TRBV14 with TRBJ2-2; D gene uncertain. In germline, CDR1 is SGHDN, CDR2 FVKESK. With 1 base removed from V and 5 bases from J, the gap between germline ends came to 14 bases. The CDR3 sequence is 16 residues long.

The gene calls are TRBV12-5 and TRBJ1-1; unclear D gene. V shed 0 bases and J shed 5 bases, with 19 bases lying between them. This CDR3 is built from 17 residues. Germline CDR1 and CDR2: LGHNT and FRNRAP. CDR3 amino acids: CASGLVRGGILMTEAFF. The CDR3 nucleotides read TGTGCTAGTGGTTTGGTACGCGGAGGTATCCTAATGACTGAAGCTTTCTTT. Filled out from reference TRBV12-5 and TRBJ1-1, the complete variable domain reads DARVTQTPRHKVTEMGQEVTMRCQPILGHNTVFWYRQTMMQGLELLAYFRNRAPLDDSGMPKDRFSAEMPDATLATLKIQPSEPRDSAVYFCASGLVRGGILMTEAFFGQGTRLTVV.

The rearrangement links TRBV27 to TRBJ2-7; no firm D call. Germline values: CDR1 MNHEY, CDR2 SMNVEV (reference sequence). Trimming cost V 8 bases and J 3 bases, with 14 bases left between them. The CDR3 loop spans 13 amino acids. The CDR3 protein is CASSRSKYYEQYF. CDR3 bases: TGTGCCAGCTCACGGTCGAAATACTACGAGCAGTACTTC.

The chain has TRBV2 and TRBJ1-5, with a possible D match to TRBD1 (5 bases). Germline values: CDR1 SNHLY, CDR2 FYNNEI. The CDR3 is made up of 15 amino acids. V lost 4 bases and J lost 5, with 15 bases in between. The CDR3, as DNA: TGTGCCAGCAGTGTGGGCAGGGTGGCTTATCAGCCCCAGCATTTT. Translating gives CASSVGRVAYQPQHF.

This clonotype appeared a few times. This chain links TRBV19 with TRBJ2-1, with TRBD1 matching 10 bases. The J segment lost 4 bases and the V segment lost 2 bases, leaving 2 bases of the junction unmatched. Germline CDR1 LNHDA, CDR2 SQIVND (reference sequence). The CDR3 is 15 residues long. CDR3 coding DNA: TGTGCCAGTAGTATAAGGGGACAGGGGTACAATGAGCAGTTCTTC. It specifies CASSIRGQGYNEQFF. Full variable domain (remainder filled in from reference TRBV19 and TRBJ2-1): DGGITQSPKYLFRKEGQNVTLSCEQNLNHDAMYWYRQDPGQGLRLIYYSQIVNDFQKGDIAEGYSVSREKKESFPLTVTSAQKNPTAFYLCASSIRGQGYNEQFFGPGTRLTVL.

The V call is TRBV5-5, the J call TRBJ2-5; TRBD1 matches 7 bases. The ends lost 4 bases at V and 6 bases at J; junction bases unmatched: 12. In germline, CDR1 is SGHKS, CDR2 YYEKEE (reference sequence). The CDR3 runs to 15 residues. CDR3 residues: CASSLVTGIGKTQYF. The CDR3 DNA reads TGTGCCAGCAGCCTCGTGACAGGGATCGGGAAGACCCAGTACTTC.

The chain combines TRBV6-1 with TRBJ1-2, with D unclear. The CDR3 is 13 amino acids. V was shortened by 8 bases and J by 8 bases, with 18 bases between the two germline ends. Germline loops: CDR1 MNHNS, CDR2 SASEGT. The DNA for the CDR3 is TGTGCCAGCCTCCCCCCGGGTTCGGGCGGCTACACCTTC. It encodes CASLPPGSGGYTF.

The chain couples TRBV19 to TRBJ1-5; TRBD1 aligns across 8 bases. This CDR3 region has 15 residues. After removal of 7 bases from V and 4 bases from J, the junction contained 9 bases not matched to a gene. CDR1 is LNHDA and CDR2 is SQIVND in the germline V gene (reference sequence). The CDR3 protein is CASTPGQGLNQPQHF. The CDR3 DNA reads TGTGCCAGTACGCCCGGACAGGGCCTAAATCAGCCCCAGCATTTT.

The rearrangement joins TRBV29-1 to TRBJ2-1; no clear D gene. Trimming pared 1 base from V and 8 bases from J, leaving 9 bases between. The CDR3 extends over 12 amino acids. Germline V lookup: CDR1 SQVTM, CDR2 ANQGSEA. The CDR3 nucleotides read TGCAGCGTTGAAGGTGTAAGCGATGAGCAGTTCTTC. As protein: CSVEGVSDEQFF.

The chain joins TRBV6-1 to TRBJ1-1; 7 bases fit TRBD1. J lost 6 bases, V lost 6 bases, and 13 bases had no gene match. CDR1 is MNHNS, CDR2 SASEGT, per germline. This CDR3 region has 15 residues. The CDR3 nucleotides read TGTGCCAGCAGCCCGAGGGGCAGGGGGGGATCTGAAGCTTTCTTT. This gives the protein CASSPRGRGGSEAFF.

V is TRBV5-5 and J is TRBJ1-5, with D unresolved. The ends were cut back, 1 base at V and 3 bases at J, with 11 bases in the middle. Germline-derived CDR1 and CDR2 are SGHKS and YYEKEE (reference sequence). CDR3 length: 15 amino acids. Here the CDR3 reads CASSLMQSPNQPQHF. The CDR3 DNA sequence: TGTGCCAGCAGCTTGATGCAGTCCCCCAATCAGCCCCAGCATTTT.

This clonotype has a handful of counts. The chain combines TRBV30 with TRBJ2-7, with D hard to call. Trimming pared 0 bases from V and 0 bases from J, leaving 9 bases between. Germline CDR1 and CDR2: GTSNPN and SVGIG (reference sequence). The CDR3 loop spans 14 amino acids. The DNA for the CDR3 is TGTGCCTGGAGTGTAGGGTTGAGCTCCTACGAGCAGTACTTC. Its translation is CAWSVGLSSYEQYF.

The V and J genes are TRBV24-1 and TRBJ2-5; D may be TRBD1 or TRBD2 (5 bases each). This CDR3 has 18 residues. CDR1 and CDR2 from the germline V gene are KGHDR and SFDVKD. Deletions cut 0 bases from V and 1 base from J, with 17 bases between. The CDR3 region is CATSDLIGAGDGQETQYF. The CDR3 DNA reads as TGTGCCACCAGTGATTTGATCGGGGCTGGGGACGGCCAAGAGACCCAGTACTTC.

This chain links TRBV27 with TRBJ2-1, with D possibly being TRBD2 (5 bases). This CDR3 region has 12 residues. V was cut by 9 bases and J by 8 bases, with 14 bases left in between. Germline V gene data show CDR1 as MNHEY and CDR2 as SMNVEV (reference sequence). CDR3 protein: CARRSSRDEQFF. In DNA, the CDR3 is TGTGCCAGGAGGAGCTCGAGGGATGAGCAGTTCTTC.

J is TRBJ2-3 and V is TRBV6-6; D gene ambiguous. This CDR3 is 14 amino acids long. Germline V lookup: CDR1 MNHNY, CDR2 SVGAGI (reference sequence). V was clipped by 0 bases and J by 2 bases, with 6 bases between them. Here the CDR3 DNA reads TGTGCCAGCAGTTACTCTGGAACCACAGATACGCAGTATTTT. The encoded protein is CASSYSGTTDTQYF.

The rearrangement joins TRBV7-6 to TRBJ2-6; D is undetermined. Germline V gene data show CDR1 as SGHVS and CDR2 as FNYEAQ. This CDR3 has 15 amino acids. Trimming removed 2 bases from V and 4 bases from J, with 9 bases in between. The CDR3 DNA reads TGTGCCAGCAGCTTATGGGTTCGAGGGGCCAACGTCCTGACTTTC. Translated: CASSLWVRGANVLTF.

This chain connects TRBV11-2 to TRBJ2-5; D perhaps matches TRBD2 (7 bases). V was clipped by 7 bases and J by 1 base, with 19 bases between them. This CDR3 has 16 residues. The germline CDR1 and CDR2 sequences are SGHAT and FQNNGV. This CDR3 is CASNLVRGGRQETQYF. For the CDR3, the DNA is TGTGCCAGCAACCTAGTGAGGGGGGGCCGCCAAGAGACCCAGTACTTC.